This T cell receptor beta chain derives from a study of early T cells in non-severe SARS-CoV-2 infection. Researchers tagged individual cDNA molecules with unique molecular identifiers. Each CDR3 protein is one row after TCRdb ran MiXCR on the 5' RACE reads. The top ten clones hold about 8.5% of a sample with around 53,000 distinct CDR3 sequences, roughly 9.8% of them seen once. The sample holds many counts of this clonotype. This sequence originates from an adult who was a healthcare worker with PCR-confirmed SARS-CoV-2 infection or an uninfected control (not recorded which). Sample: whole blood.

CDR3 sequence (DNA): TGTGCCAGCAGCCATGGCAGGGTGGAGTGTACTGAAGCTTTCTTT. It encodes CASSHGRVECTEAFF. The chain carries TRBV21-1 and TRBJ1-1; TRBD1 reflects the table's D call only, with no check against the DNA. TRBV21-1 is an annotated pseudogene. CDR3 length: 15 residues.